Listed here are 29 T cell receptor beta chains from one sample, sequenced in a study of blood T cells in healthy people across ages (dated by TCRdb to the mid-2010s). Receptor amplification or capture employed 5' RACE. These reads were obtained on an Illumina HiSeq 2500. The second PCR ran for roughly 7 to 11 cycles and used a J-beta primer mix along with a sample-barcoded 5' primer. In TCRdb, the public reads were trimmed at Q25 with fastp and aligned with MiXCR, with productive beta chains retained. One record per CDR3 amino acid sequence lists the most common genes and DNA. The sample table shows 1.5 million or so distinct CDR3 sequences, and roughly 45% are seen once. The biggest ten clones account for 7.9% of the sample. Sequencing input: blood. These receptors were collected from a woman between 18 and 29 years old in good health.

Notes on this clonotype: Being one base from a much bigger clone, this may be a read error. The CDR3 region is CAISELSYEQFF. CDR3 coding DNA: TGTGCCATCAGTGAATTAAGCTACGAGCAGTTCTTC. This chain uses TRBV10-3 with TRBJ2-1; no definite D call. Trimming shortened V by 3 bases and J by 10 bases, and 10 bases separated the two germline ends. Germline V gives CDR1 ENHRY, CDR2 SYGVKD. CDR3 size: 12 residues.

In its sample, this clonotype was seen a few times. The J gene is TRBJ2-3, the V gene TRBV12-3 or TRBV12-4; 9 nucleotides line up with TRBD1. The CDR3 runs to 16 residues. The trim removed 1 base at V and 2 bases at J, leaving 4 bases unmatched. The DNA of the CDR3 is TGTGCCAGCAGTTTAGAGGACAGGGGCCCCACAGATACGCAGTATTTT. Its translation: CASSLEDRGPTDTQYF.

The genes are TRBV10-3 and TRBJ2-1, with 8 bases identical to TRBD2. V shed 3 bases, J shed 10 bases, and the junction held 17 bases outside the gene matches. The CDR3 is 17 amino acids. In germline, CDR1 is ENHRY, CDR2 SYGVKD. As DNA, the CDR3 is TGTGCCATCAGTGAATTTGTTAGCGGGACATACGCGTGGGAGCAGTTCTTC. Translating it yields CAISEFVSGTYAWEQFF.

The rearrangement uses TRBV7-9 and TRBJ1-2; D is possibly TRBD1 (5 bases). The CDR3 extends over 13 amino acids. V lost 8 bases and J lost 0, with 10 bases in between. Germline V lookup: CDR1 SEHNR, CDR2 FQNEAQ (reference sequence). CDR3 sequence reads: CASQAQANYGYTF. The CDR3 nucleotides are TGTGCCAGCCAGGCACAGGCTAACTATGGCTACACCTTC.

This clonotype was recorded many times. The CDR3 DNA follows: TGTGCCAGCAGTTACTCTAACGAGCAGTACTTC. This encodes CASSYSNEQYF. This chain connects TRBV6-2 or TRBV6-3 to TRBJ2-7; D unresolved. V gave up 0 bases and J gave up 5 bases, with 2 bases separating them. The length of the CDR3 is 11 residues. CDR1 is MNHEY, CDR2 SVGEGT, per germline.

The genes are TRBV29-1 and TRBJ2-3; TRBD2 agrees at 11 bases. Germline trimming cut 4 bases from V and 3 bases from J; bases unmatched to any gene: 12. Germline V gives CDR1 SQVTM, CDR2 ANQGSEA. The CDR3 contains 17 residues. CDR3 residues: CSVGSSGRPDGTDTQYF. In DNA, the CDR3 is TGCAGCGTTGGTTCTAGCGGGAGGCCTGATGGGACAGATACGCAGTATTTT.

The chain combines TRBV7-2 with TRBJ2-1; tentatively, D is TRBD2 (6 bases). Germline V gene lookup returns CDR1 SGHTA and CDR2 FQGNSA. The V end was cut by 5 bases, the J end by 10 bases, with 18 bases between. There are 14 residues in the CDR3. CDR3 protein: CASSNSGLDYEQFF. The CDR3 region has the DNA TGTGCCAGCAGCAATTCGGGACTTGACTACGAGCAGTTCTTC.

For this clonotype: Its ends do not fully match the called genes, so a read error is possible. The rearrangement uses TRBV20-1 and TRBJ2-2, with 10 bases aligning to TRBD2. Germline V gene sequence: CDR1 DFQATT, CDR2 SNEGSKA (reference sequence). The CDR3 has 15 residues. The chain's CDR3 is CSARDGSGGAGELSF. The CDR3 DNA is TGCAGTGCTAGAGATGGGAGCGGGGGGGCCGGGGAGCTGTCTTTT.

The table lists this clonotype with a few counts. The chain recombines TRBV3-1 with TRBJ2-1, with a tentative D call TRBD2 (6 bases). V was clipped by 3 bases and J by 3 bases, with 9 bases between them. The CDR3 has 14 residues. Germline V CDR1 and CDR2: LGHDT, YNNKEL (reference sequence). The CDR3 nucleotides are TGTGCCAGCAGCCATAGGGACTTCTACAATGAGCAGTTCTTC. This translates into CASSHRDFYNEQFF.

The chain links TRBV5-1 to TRBJ2-7; tentatively, D is TRBD2 (5 bases). Looked up from germline, CDR1 is SGHRS and CDR2 is YFSETQ. There are 15 residues in the CDR3. V lost 0 bases and J 3 bases, leaving 13 bases between the germline ends. The CDR3 nucleotides read TGCGCCAGCAGCTTGGGGACTGGCTCGGTCTACGAGCAGTACTTC. This codes for CASSLGTGSVYEQYF.

This chain uses TRBV29-1 with TRBJ1-2; no clear D. This CDR3 is built from 13 residues. V was cut by 6 bases and J by 1 base, with 12 bases left in between. Germline-derived CDR1 and CDR2 are SQVTM and ANQGSEA. CDR3 coding DNA: TGCAGCGTCCAACTTCAGGTTAACTATGGCTACACCTTC. Translated: CSVQLQVNYGYTF. Looking up the rest from reference TRBV29-1 and TRBJ1-2 gives the full variable domain: SAVISQKPSRDICQRGTSLTIQCQVDSQVTMMFWYRQQPGQSLTLIATANQGSEATYESGFVIDKFPISRPNLTFSTLTVSNMSPEDSSIYLCSVQLQVNYGYTFGSGTRLTVV.

The table lists this clonotype with a few counts. The rearrangement links TRBV6-1 to TRBJ1-4; D call uncertain. CDR3 size: 15 residues. V was shortened by 1 base and J by 0 bases, with 6 bases between the two germline ends. The germline CDR1 and CDR2 sequences are MNHNS and SASEGT. The CDR3, as DNA: TGTGCCAGCAGTGAAGATGTGGCAACTAATGAAAAACTGTTTTTT. Translated, it gives CASSEDVATNEKLFF.

This clonotype has just a few counts. V usage is TRBV5-1 and J usage is TRBJ2-1; 9 bases are a match to TRBD2. J lost 7 bases, V lost 4 bases, and 12 bases had no gene match. The CDR3 has 16 residues. Germline CDR1 and CDR2: SGHRS and YFSETQ. The CDR3 DNA reads as TGCGCCAGCAGCCTGACTAGCGGAGGTTTGGGAAATGAGCAGTTCTTC. Residues: CASSLTSGGLGNEQFF.

This rearrangement joins TRBV20-1 to TRBJ2-1; TRBD2 aligns across 7 bases. This CDR3 has 14 residues. V lost 6 bases and J lost 6; bases outside the gene matches: 11. CDR1 is DFQATT and CDR2 is SNEGSKA in the germline V gene (reference sequence). CDR3 coding DNA: TGCAGTGCCCCTCCCCGCGGGAGTAGCAATGAGCAGTTCTTC. Its translation: CSAPPRGSSNEQFF.

The rearrangement uses TRBV20-1 and TRBJ2-7, with D unresolved. The CDR3 is 11 amino acids. Germline V gene data show CDR1 as DFQATT and CDR2 as SNEGSKA (reference sequence). Trimming took 1 base from V and 7 from J, leaving 8 bases between them. CDR3 bases: TGCAGTGCTAGAGCCTACAATGAGCAGTACTTC. It yields the protein CSARAYNEQYF.

This clonotype was picked up a small number of times. The V gene is TRBV12-3 or TRBV12-4, the J gene TRBJ2-4, with D unresolved. The CDR3 has 11 amino acids. The V and J ends lost 8 bases and 1 base respectively, with 3 bases between them. Written as DNA, the CDR3 is TGTGCCAGCTGGGCCAAAAACATTCAGTACTTC. The encoded protein is CASWAKNIQYF.

V and J are TRBV2 and TRBJ2-5, with D possibly called TRBD1 or TRBD2 (6 bases each). This CDR3 spans 18 amino acids. Trimming took 6 bases from V and 11 from J, leaving 34 bases between them. CDR1 is SNHLY, CDR2 FYNNEI, per germline. For the CDR3, the DNA is TGTGCCAGCAGCGCAACTAGAGGGCGGGGACCCAGGGGTAATGAGCAGTACTTC. This gives the protein CASSATRGRGPRGNEQYF.

This clonotype was seen only a few times. The CDR3 here is CATSRDRSRTDTQYF. The DNA of the CDR3 is TGTGCCACCAGCCGGGACCGAAGCCGCACAGATACGCAGTATTTT. The J gene is TRBJ2-3, the V gene TRBV15; possibly TRBD1 or TRBD2 for D (5 bases each). There are 15 residues in the CDR3. CDR1 is LNHNV, CDR2 YYDKDF, per germline (reference sequence). V lost 5 bases and J 1 base, leaving 13 bases between the germline ends.

In DNA form, the CDR3 reads TGTGCCAGCACCGCCGGACAGGGAGGGCCCCAGCATTTT. This codes for CASTAGQGGPQHF. The chain has TRBV28 and TRBJ1-5; 8 bases fit TRBD1. The CDR3 covers 13 residues. J was trimmed by 9 bases and V by 7 bases; bases with no gene match: 8. Germline V gene lookup returns CDR1 MDHEN and CDR2 SYDVKM.

This clonotype showed up just a few times. The V and J genes are TRBV27 and TRBJ1-1; 9 bases match TRBD1. This CDR3 spans 16 amino acids. Per the germline V gene, CDR1 is MNHEY and CDR2 is SMNVEV (reference sequence). The V gene end was trimmed by 2 bases and the J gene end by 0 bases; junction bases not matched to a gene: 4. CDR3 coding DNA: TGTGCCAGCAGTTTACTTGGACAGGGGTTGAACACTGAAGCTTTCTTT. This codes for CASSLLGQGLNTEAFF.

The J gene is TRBJ2-1, the V gene TRBV20-1; 7 positions match TRBD2. CDR3 length: 16 amino acids. V lost 0 bases to trimming and J lost 1 base; unmatched junction nucleotides: 6. Germline assignment: CDR1 DFQATT and CDR2 SNEGSKA (reference sequence). This CDR3 reads CSAREASGLSYNEQFF. CDR3 sequence (DNA): TGCAGTGCTAGAGAGGCTAGCGGTCTATCCTACAATGAGCAGTTCTTC.

This clonotype has just a few counts. The V call is TRBV3-1, the J call TRBJ2-7; 7 bases map to TRBD1. With 1 base clipped from V and 10 bases from J, the junction kept 10 bases outside the gene matches. CDR3 length: 14 amino acids. Germline V gene sequence: CDR1 LGHDT, CDR2 YNNKEL (reference sequence). The CDR3 sequence: CASSQVGQQKTQYF. For the CDR3, the DNA is TGTGCCAGCAGCCAAGTGGGACAGCAAAAAACTCAGTACTTC.

The V and J genes are TRBV5-1 and TRBJ2-7, with D possibly being TRBD2 (5 bases). With 0 bases removed from V and 2 bases from J, the gap between germline ends came to 15 bases. The CDR3 consists of 16 residues. Germline V CDR1 and CDR2: SGHRS, YFSETQ. This CDR3 is CASSLGEIRTAYEQYF. DNA for the CDR3: TGCGCCAGCAGCTTGGGGGAGATAAGAACCGCCTACGAGCAGTACTTC.

The chain carries TRBV14 and TRBJ2-1; 7 bases align to TRBD2. The CDR3 spans 14 residues. Germline loops: CDR1 SGHDN, CDR2 FVKESK. V trimming: 0 bases; J trimming: 4 bases; junction bases outside the gene matches: 0. Here the CDR3 DNA reads TGTGCCAGCAGCCAAGAAGCGGGGTACAATGAGCAGTTCTTC. It translates to CASSQEAGYNEQFF.

This sequence joins TRBV28 and TRBJ1-2; D gene unclear. Germline CDR1 MDHEN, CDR2 SYDVKM. The CDR3 length is 14 residues. The V and J ends lost 6 bases and 4 bases respectively, with 15 bases between them. This CDR3 reads CASSPLPGPYGYTF. The CDR3 bases are TGTGCCAGCAGCCCCCTCCCTGGACCCTATGGCTACACCTTC.

This sequence joins TRBV11-1 and TRBJ2-3; TRBD1 aligns across 9 bases. The CDR3 runs to 14 residues. Per the germline V gene, CDR1 is SGHAT and CDR2 is FQDESV (reference sequence). The V gene end was trimmed by 5 bases and the J gene end by 4 bases; junction bases not matched to a gene: 4. In nucleotides, the CDR3 is TGTGCCAGCAGCCTCAGGGACAGGGCAGATACGCAGTATTTT. This sequence encodes CASSLRDRADTQYF.

This clonotype was found once. The chain uses TRBV11-2 and TRBJ2-5, with a weak D call TRBD2 (5 bases). Germline values: CDR1 SGHAT, CDR2 FQNNGV. This CDR3 has 14 amino acids. V lost 4 bases to trimming and J lost 11 bases, with 20 bases between them. CDR3 sequence reads: CASSYLDSSCGQYF. CDR3 in DNA: TGTGCCAGCAGCTACCTGGACTCGTCCTGCGGGCAGTACTTC.

In DNA form, the CDR3 reads TGTGCCAGCAGCGCGCCGACTAGCCTCGTCGATGAGCAGTACTTC. It codes for CASSAPTSLVDEQYF. This chain joins TRBV9 and TRBJ2-5, with 7 bases aligning to TRBD2. The V segment lost 3 bases and the J segment 11 bases; nucleotides outside the gene matches: 16. Germline-derived CDR1 and CDR2 are SGDLS and YYNGEE. The CDR3 runs to 15 residues. Together with reference TRBV9 and TRBJ2-5, the CDR3 gives the full variable domain: DSGVTQTPKHLITATGQRVTLRCSPRSGDLSVYWYQQSLDQGLQFLIQYYNGEERAKGNILERFSAQQFPDLHSELNLSSLELGDSALYFCASSAPTSLVDEQYFGPGTRLLVL.

The V call is TRBV28, the J call TRBJ2-3, with D possibly being TRBD2 (5 bases). This CDR3 contains 17 residues. Deletions cut 5 bases from V and 0 bases from J, with 18 bases between. The germline V gene encodes CDR1 MDHEN and CDR2 SYDVKM. CDR3 region: CASSTPASGWSTDTQYF. DNA for the CDR3: TGTGCCAGCAGTACCCCTGCCTCGGGGTGGAGCACAGATACGCAGTATTTT.